The 28 T cell receptor beta chains in this list originate from one sample, sequenced in a study of cytomegalovirus exposure and HLA in healthy donors. PCR primers comprised 60 Vbeta and 13 Jbeta primers. Repertoires were generated with immunoSEQ multiplex PCR, while TCRdb's copy carries only in-frame clones and drops some. The table includes under 150,000 clones, roughly 80% detected once. The sample consisted of PBMCs. These receptors were obtained from a woman between 35 and 50 years old in good health and CMV-seronegative.

This clone turned up a few times. The genes are TRBV4-1 and TRBJ1-5, with D possibly matching TRBD1 (6 bases). Between the trimmed V and J ends, which lost 4 bases and 2 bases, there was a span of 15 bases. Per the germline V gene, CDR1 is MGHRA and CDR2 is YSYEKL. The length of the CDR3 is 16 residues. CDR3 protein: CASSLFTGMGNQPQHF. The CDR3 coding sequence is TGCGCCAGCAGCCTATTCACAGGGATGGGCAATCAGCCCCAGCATTTT.

This clone was picked up a small number of times. J is TRBJ2-1 and V is TRBV5-4; maybe TRBD1 (6 bases). The CDR3 extends over 13 amino acids. CDR1 is SGHNT and CDR2 is YYREEE in the germline V gene (reference sequence). The V end was cut by 4 bases, the J end by 5 bases, with 10 bases between. CDR3 DNA sequence: TGTGCCAGCAGCGTCAACAGGGACAATGAGCAGTTCTTC. Translating it yields CASSVNRDNEQFF.

The rearrangement uses TRBV6-1 and TRBJ1-3, with D uncertain. Germline CDR1 and CDR2: MNHNS and SASEGT. This CDR3 contains 17 residues. The V end was cut by 1 base, the J end by 0 bases, with 13 bases between. The CDR3 sequence is CASSEVLARLSGNTIYF. The CDR3 DNA is TGTGCCAGCAGTGAAGTGCTAGCCCGCCTCTCTGGAAACACCATATATTTT.

This rearrangement joins TRBV18 to TRBJ2-7; weak D call: TRBD1 (5 bases). Per germline, CDR1 KGHSH and CDR2 LQKENI. V lost 6 bases and J 0 bases, leaving 18 bases between the germline ends. This CDR3 comprises 16 residues. The CDR3 region has the DNA TGTGCCAGCTCGCCTTACCGGGCAGGGAACTCCTACGAGCAGTACTTC. As protein: CASSPYRAGNSYEQYF.

The genes are TRBV30 and TRBJ1-1, with 7 bases fitting TRBD1. The CDR3 runs 13 residues. V shed 5 bases and J 0 bases; nucleotides not matched to a gene: 3. Germline lookup yields CDR1 GTSNPN and CDR2 SVGIG (reference sequence). CDR3 DNA sequence: TGTGCCTGGGCGACAGGGTTGAACACTGAAGCTTTCTTT. Protein: CAWATGLNTEAFF.

V is TRBV5-1 and J is TRBJ2-2; TRBD2 matches at 7 bases. The junction had 10 bases not matched to a gene; V was cut back by 7 bases and J by 1 base. Per germline, CDR1 SGHRS and CDR2 YFSETQ. CDR3 length: 16 amino acids. Here the CDR3 DNA reads TGCGCCAGCTCCGATCGGGAGGACCTGAACACCGGGGAGCTGTTTTTT. This encodes CASSDREDLNTGELFF.

The chain joins TRBV29-1 to TRBJ2-5; 8 nucleotides agree with TRBD1. The J call may be faulty, since TRBJ2-7 better matches the DNA end. The CDR3 consists of 16 residues. Germline values: CDR1 SQVTM, CDR2 ANQGSEA. The CDR3 sequence is CSVEVRGQGAVAEQYF. The CDR3 DNA reads as TGCAGCGTTGAGGTTCGAGGACAGGGCGCCGTTGCCGAGCAGTACTTC.

V gene TRBV28 combines with J gene TRBJ1-4, with D perhaps matching TRBD1 (6 bases). The CDR3 is made up of 15 amino acids. Trimming left V 4 bases short and J 0 bases short, with 9 bases between. In germline, CDR1 is MDHEN, CDR2 SYDVKM. CDR3 sequence: CASSSDRTTNEKLFF. The CDR3 DNA reads TGTGCCAGCAGTTCCGACAGGACAACTAATGAAAAACTGTTTTTT.

The CDR3 bases are TGTGCCAGCAGCCCGACAGGGTCTAACTATGGCTACACCTTC. Translation: CASSPTGSNYGYTF. The chain recombines TRBV6-5 with TRBJ1-2; TRBD1 matches 7 bases. The junction had 4 bases not matched to a gene; V was cut back by 6 bases and J by 0 bases. Germline loops: CDR1 MNHEY, CDR2 SVGAGI. The CDR3 loop spans 14 amino acids.

This clone was detected a few times. The chain employs TRBV9 and TRBJ1-1, with 7 bases fitting TRBD1. Germline lookup yields CDR1 SGDLS and CDR2 YYNGEE. The CDR3 loop spans 14 amino acids. J was trimmed by 6 bases and V by 0 bases; bases with no gene match: 5. In DNA, the CDR3 is TGTGCCAGCAGCGTAGACCTCACAGGGGCTGAAGCTTTCTTT. This codes for CASSVDLTGAEAFF.

V and J are TRBV4-1 and TRBJ2-3; D gene uncertain. V lost 0 bases, J lost 3 bases, and 7 bases lay in between. The CDR3 runs 14 residues. Looked up from germline, CDR1 is MGHRA and CDR2 is YSYEKL. The CDR3 DNA reads TGCGCCAGCAGCCAAGATTCCTCTACAGATACGCAGTATTTT. Its protein product is CASSQDSSTDTQYF.

The chain couples TRBV7-8 to TRBJ2-1, with D tentatively TRBD1 (5 bases). The CDR3 spans 14 residues. The germline CDR1 and CDR2 sequences are SGHVS and FQNEAQ. V was clipped by 5 bases and J by 3 bases, with 11 bases between them. For the CDR3, the DNA is TGTGCCAGCAGCCCAGGGATTCTCTACAATGAGCAGTTCTTC. Translated: CASSPGILYNEQFF.

V usage is TRBV12-5 and J usage is TRBJ2-2; D possibly corresponds to TRBD1 (5 bases). Between the trimmed V and J ends, which lost 0 bases and 0 bases, there was a span of 11 bases. This CDR3 has 17 amino acids. Per the germline V gene, CDR1 is LGHNT and CDR2 is FRNRAP. The CDR3 region is CASGLVVQGANTGELFF. The CDR3 DNA is TGTGCTAGTGGTTTGGTGGTTCAAGGGGCGAACACCGGGGAGCTGTTTTTT.

This rearrangement joins TRBV2 to TRBJ1-2; possible D gene TRBD1, 6 bases. The V and J ends lost 4 bases and 8 bases respectively, with 14 bases between them. This CDR3 has 13 amino acids. Per the germline V gene, CDR1 is SNHLY and CDR2 is FYNNEI. The CDR3 region has the DNA TGTGCCAGCAGTGTTGGGGGGGCCTTGGGCTACACCTTC. Its protein product is CASSVGGALGYTF.

V and J are TRBV5-1 and TRBJ1-2; 10 bases line up with TRBD1. The CDR3 runs 13 residues. CDR1 SGHRS and CDR2 YFSETQ come from the germline V gene. V shed 4 bases and J 6 bases; nucleotides not matched to a gene: 3. CDR3 DNA: TGCGCCAGCAGCGCCGGGACAGGGGATGGCTACACCTTC. Its protein product is CASSAGTGDGYTF.

The V and J genes are TRBV7-8 and TRBJ2-3; the match to TRBD2 covers 9 bases. V lost 5 bases and J lost 1; bases outside the gene matches: 16. Germline V CDR1 and CDR2: SGHVS, FQNEAQ. This CDR3 spans 19 amino acids. CDR3 loop: CASSRREIRRLAGTDTQYF. DNA for the CDR3: TGTGCCAGCAGCCGCCGGGAAATAAGGCGACTAGCGGGCACAGATACGCAGTATTTT.

This sequence joins TRBV27 and TRBJ2-2; 10 bases line up with TRBD2. CDR3 size: 15 residues. CDR1 MNHEY and CDR2 SMNVEV come from the germline V gene (reference sequence). J was trimmed by 6 bases and V by 5 bases; bases with no gene match: 6. The DNA of the CDR3 is TGTGCCAGCAGTCTCCTAGCGGGGGTTGCCGGGGAGCTGTTTTTT. This translates into CASSLLAGVAGELFF.

The V and J genes are TRBV10-3 and TRBJ2-1; 9 positions match TRBD2. The CDR3 consists of 13 residues. J was trimmed by 8 bases and V by 6 bases; bases with no gene match: 5. The V gene's germline CDR1 is ENHRY and CDR2 SYGVKD. This chain's CDR3 is CAISRTSDDEQFF. In DNA form, the CDR3 reads TGTGCCATCAGCAGGACTAGCGACGATGAGCAGTTCTTC.

J is TRBJ2-7 and V is TRBV11-2; perhaps TRBD2 as D (6 bases). V was trimmed by 8 bases and J by 3 bases, leaving 20 bases between them. Germline values: CDR1 SGHAT, CDR2 FQNNGV. The length of the CDR3 is 15 residues. The CDR3 sequence is CASHGARRGDYEQYF. The CDR3 DNA follows: TGTGCCAGCCATGGGGCCAGGCGGGGAGACTACGAGCAGTACTTC.

This sequence joins TRBV7-2 and TRBJ2-7, with D possibly being TRBD2 (5 bases). The CDR3 has 14 residues. Trimming took 6 bases from V and 0 from J, leaving 12 bases between them. Germline CDR1 SGHTA, CDR2 FQGNSA. The CDR3 is CASRGSPSSYEQYF. CDR3 nucleotide sequence: TGTGCCAGCAGGGGGAGTCCGAGCTCCTACGAGCAGTACTTC.

In its sample, this clone was seen a few times. The chain couples TRBV4-1 to TRBJ1-6; D possibly corresponds to TRBD1 (6 bases). Germline loops: CDR1 MGHRA, CDR2 YSYEKL. The V end was cut by 3 bases, the J end by 0 bases, with 15 bases between. CDR3 length: 18 amino acids. The CDR3 DNA sequence: TGCGCCAGCAGCCAGGCCGGACAGAGAAGCTCCTATAATTCACCCCTCCACTTT. This gives the protein CASSQAGQRSSYNSPLHF.

The chain has TRBV5-1 and TRBJ1-6; TRBD1 might be the D (6 bases). The germline CDR1 and CDR2 sequences are SGHRS and YFSETQ. V lost 0 bases to trimming and J lost 6 bases, with 10 bases between them. This CDR3 region has 15 residues. CDR3 residues: CASSLDRASNSPLHF. The CDR3 DNA sequence: TGCGCCAGCAGCTTGGACAGGGCAAGTAATTCACCCCTCCACTTT. Variable domain in full (rest from reference TRBV5-1 and TRBJ1-6): KAGVTQTPRYLIKTRGQQVTLSCSPISGHRSVSWYQQTPGQGLQFLFEYFSETQRNKGNFPGRFSGRQFSNSRSEMNVSTLELGDSALYLCASSLDRASNSPLHFGNGTRLTVT.

The V gene is TRBV7-9, the J gene TRBJ1-2; 7 positions agree with TRBD1. The germline gives CDR1 SEHNR, CDR2 FQNEAQ (reference sequence). The CDR3 has 15 amino acids. V trimming: 3 bases; J trimming: 4 bases; junction bases outside the gene matches: 8. CDR3 region: CASSFGQDSFYGYTF. CDR3 nucleotide sequence: TGTGCCAGCAGCTTCGGACAGGATAGTTTCTATGGCTACACCTTC.

Regarding this clone: The same CDR3 can be traced to other DNA sequences in this sample. The chain has TRBV5-1 and TRBJ2-3, with D unclear. Trimming cost V 0 bases and J 0 bases, with 5 bases left between them. Per the germline V gene, CDR1 is SGHRS and CDR2 is YFSETQ. The CDR3 is made up of 14 amino acids. The CDR3 coding sequence is TGCGCCAGCAGCTTGGCCGGGAGCACAGATACGCAGTATTTT. Its translation: CASSLAGSTDTQYF.

The V and J genes are TRBV4-1 and TRBJ2-3; TRBD2 matches 9 bases. Germline V gene sequence: CDR1 MGHRA, CDR2 YSYEKL. The CDR3 runs to 16 residues. V shed 1 base, J shed 2 bases, and the junction held 4 bases outside the gene matches. The CDR3 protein is CASSQGLAGTTDTQYF. DNA for the CDR3: TGCGCCAGCAGCCAAGGGCTAGCGGGGACCACAGATACGCAGTATTTT.

In the case of this clone: Mismatch with germline at one junction end may stem from a read error. The gene calls are TRBV28 and TRBJ1-5; 7 nucleotides align to TRBD1. CDR1 is MDHEN and CDR2 is SYDVKM in the germline V gene. CDR3 length: 14 amino acids. The CDR3 reads CASTQGTVNEPQHF. In DNA, the CDR3 is TGTGCCAGCACCCAGGGGACAGTCAATGAGCCCCAGCATTTT.

The chain links TRBV11-2 to TRBJ1-3, with D possibly matching TRBD1 (5 bases). The CDR3 is 17 residues long. From germline, CDR1 is SGHAT and CDR2 FQNNGV. V lost 2 bases to trimming and J lost 0 bases, with 14 bases between them. This CDR3 is CASSLFRRGSSGNTIYF. The DNA of the CDR3 is TGTGCCAGCAGCTTATTCCGGCGGGGGAGCTCTGGAAACACCATATATTTT.

V usage is TRBV5-1 and J usage is TRBJ2-1; tentatively, D is TRBD2 (7 bases). The CDR3 runs to 17 residues. The germline V and J ends were trimmed by 4 bases and 5 bases, with 22 bases remaining between them. The germline V gene has CDR1 SGHRS and CDR2 YFSETQ. In DNA form, the CDR3 reads TGCGCCAGCAGCCCCTGGTCCGGCGGGGGCCATAACAATGAGCAGTTCTTC. Residues: CASSPWSGGGHNNEQFF.